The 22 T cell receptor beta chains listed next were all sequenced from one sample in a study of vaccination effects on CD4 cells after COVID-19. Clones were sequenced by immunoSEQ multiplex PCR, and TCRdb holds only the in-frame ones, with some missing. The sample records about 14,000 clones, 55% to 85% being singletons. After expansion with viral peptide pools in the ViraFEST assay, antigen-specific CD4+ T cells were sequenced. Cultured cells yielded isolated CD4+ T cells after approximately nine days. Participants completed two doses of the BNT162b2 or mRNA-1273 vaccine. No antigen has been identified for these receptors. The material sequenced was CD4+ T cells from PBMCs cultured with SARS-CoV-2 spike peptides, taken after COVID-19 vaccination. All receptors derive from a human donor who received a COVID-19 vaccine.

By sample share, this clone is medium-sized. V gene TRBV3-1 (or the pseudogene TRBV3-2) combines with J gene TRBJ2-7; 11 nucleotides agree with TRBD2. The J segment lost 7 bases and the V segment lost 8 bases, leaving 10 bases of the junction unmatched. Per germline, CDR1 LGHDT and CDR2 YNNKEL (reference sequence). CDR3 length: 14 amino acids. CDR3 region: CASGLAGGRGEQYF. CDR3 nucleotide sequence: TGTGCCAGCGGGCTAGCGGGGGGTCGCGGTGAGCAGTACTTC.

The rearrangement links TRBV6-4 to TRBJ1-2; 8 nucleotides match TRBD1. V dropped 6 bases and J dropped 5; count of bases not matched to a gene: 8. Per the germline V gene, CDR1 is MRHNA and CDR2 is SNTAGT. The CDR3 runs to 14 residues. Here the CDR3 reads CASSAGTGGYGYTF. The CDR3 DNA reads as TGTGCCAGCAGCGCCGGGACAGGTGGATATGGCTACACCTTC.

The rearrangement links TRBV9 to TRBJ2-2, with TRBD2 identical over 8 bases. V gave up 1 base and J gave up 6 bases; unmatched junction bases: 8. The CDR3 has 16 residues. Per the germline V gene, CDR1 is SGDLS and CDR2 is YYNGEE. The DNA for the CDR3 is TGTGCCAGCAGCGTAAGTAGCGGGACCGCTTCCGGGGAGCTGTTTTTT. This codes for CASSVSSGTASGELFF.

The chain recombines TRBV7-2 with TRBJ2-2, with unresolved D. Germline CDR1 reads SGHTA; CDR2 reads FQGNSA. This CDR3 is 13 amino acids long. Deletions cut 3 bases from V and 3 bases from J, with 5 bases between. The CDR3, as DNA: TGTGCCAGCAGCTTTTCTTACACCGGGGAGCTGTTTTTT. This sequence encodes CASSFSYTGELFF.

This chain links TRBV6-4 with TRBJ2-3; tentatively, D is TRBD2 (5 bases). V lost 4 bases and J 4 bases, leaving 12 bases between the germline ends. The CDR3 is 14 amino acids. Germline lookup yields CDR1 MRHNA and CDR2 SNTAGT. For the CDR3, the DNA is TGTGCCAGCAGTGTGGATTTGGACTCAGATACGCAGTATTTT. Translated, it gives CASSVDLDSDTQYF.

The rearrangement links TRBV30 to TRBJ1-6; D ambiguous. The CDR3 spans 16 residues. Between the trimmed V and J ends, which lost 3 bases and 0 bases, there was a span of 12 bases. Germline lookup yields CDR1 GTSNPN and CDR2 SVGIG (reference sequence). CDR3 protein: CAWSRPLSSYNSPLHF. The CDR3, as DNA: TGTGCCTGGAGCCGCCCACTCAGCTCCTATAATTCACCCCTCCACTTT.

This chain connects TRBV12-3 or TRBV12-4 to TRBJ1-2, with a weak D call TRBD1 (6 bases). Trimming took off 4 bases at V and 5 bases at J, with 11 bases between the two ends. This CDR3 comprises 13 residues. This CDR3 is CASSSRGGYGYTF. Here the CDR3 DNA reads TGTGCCAGCAGTTCCAGGGGCGGGTATGGCTACACCTTC.

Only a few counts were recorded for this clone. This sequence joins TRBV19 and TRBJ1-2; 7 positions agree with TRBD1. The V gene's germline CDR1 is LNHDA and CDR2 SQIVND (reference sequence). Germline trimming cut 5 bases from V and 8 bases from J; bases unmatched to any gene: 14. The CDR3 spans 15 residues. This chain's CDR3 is CASSVTGTAINGYTF. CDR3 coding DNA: TGTGCCAGTAGTGTAACCGGGACAGCCATCAACGGCTACACCTTC.

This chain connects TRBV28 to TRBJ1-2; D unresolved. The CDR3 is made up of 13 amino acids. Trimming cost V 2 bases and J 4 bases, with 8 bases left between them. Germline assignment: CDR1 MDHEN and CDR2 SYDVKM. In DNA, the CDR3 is TGTGCCAGCAGTTTACCGTCGTTCTATGGCTACACCTTC. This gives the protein CASSLPSFYGYTF.

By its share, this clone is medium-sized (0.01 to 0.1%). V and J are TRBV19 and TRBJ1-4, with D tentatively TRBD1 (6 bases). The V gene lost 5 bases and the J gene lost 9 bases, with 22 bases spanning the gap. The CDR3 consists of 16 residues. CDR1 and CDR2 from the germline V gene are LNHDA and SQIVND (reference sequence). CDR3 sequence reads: CASSPGADRGRKKLFF. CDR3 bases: TGTGCCAGTAGTCCAGGGGCGGACCGGGGTAGGAAAAAACTGTTTTTT.

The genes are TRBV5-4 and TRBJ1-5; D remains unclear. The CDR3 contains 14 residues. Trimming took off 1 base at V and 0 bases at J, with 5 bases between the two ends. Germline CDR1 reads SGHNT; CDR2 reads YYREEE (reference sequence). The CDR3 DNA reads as TGTGCCAGCAGCTTGTCCGGTAGCAATCAGCCCCAGCATTTT. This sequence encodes CASSLSGSNQPQHF. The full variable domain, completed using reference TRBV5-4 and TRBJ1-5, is ETGVTQSPTHLIKTRGQQVTLRCSSQSGHNTVSWYQQALGQGPQFIFQYYREEENGRGNFPPRFSGLQFPNYSSELNVNALELDDSALYLCASSLSGSNQPQHFGDGTRLSIL.

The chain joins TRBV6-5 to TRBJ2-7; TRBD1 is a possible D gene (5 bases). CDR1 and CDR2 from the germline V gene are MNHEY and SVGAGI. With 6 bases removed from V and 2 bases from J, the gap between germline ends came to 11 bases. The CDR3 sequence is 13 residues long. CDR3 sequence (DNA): TGTGCCAGCAGGTCTGGACACCCCTACGAGCAGTACTTC. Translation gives CASRSGHPYEQYF.

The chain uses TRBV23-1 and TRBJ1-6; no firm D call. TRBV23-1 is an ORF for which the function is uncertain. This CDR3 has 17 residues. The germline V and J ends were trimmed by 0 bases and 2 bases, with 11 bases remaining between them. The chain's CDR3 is CASSQSLVWAYNSPLHF. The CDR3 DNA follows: TGCGCCAGCAGTCAATCATTAGTCTGGGCCTATAATTCACCCCTCCACTTT.

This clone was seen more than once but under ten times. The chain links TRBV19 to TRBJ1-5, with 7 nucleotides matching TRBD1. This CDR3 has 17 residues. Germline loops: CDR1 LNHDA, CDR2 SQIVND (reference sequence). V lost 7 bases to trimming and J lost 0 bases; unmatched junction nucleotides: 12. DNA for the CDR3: TGTGCCAGTAATATGGAAGGACAGGTGTATAGCAATCAGCCCCAGCATTTT. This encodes CASNMEGQVYSNQPQHF.

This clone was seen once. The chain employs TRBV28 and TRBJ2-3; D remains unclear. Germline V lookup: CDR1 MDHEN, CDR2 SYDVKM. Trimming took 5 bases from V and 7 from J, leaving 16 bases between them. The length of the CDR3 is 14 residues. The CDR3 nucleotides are TGTGCCAGCAGTGCTGCTCAGCCACCTTATACGCAGTATTTT. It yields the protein CASSAAQPPYTQYF. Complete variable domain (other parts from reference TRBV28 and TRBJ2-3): DVKVTQSSRYLVKRTGEKVFLECVQDMDHENMFWYRQDPGLGLRLIYFSYDVKMKEKGDIPEGYSVSREKKERFSLILESASTNQTSMYLCASSAAQPPYTQYFGPGTRLTVL.

The DNA of the CDR3 is TGTGCCAGCAGTTACTCTCAGGGAAGCTATGGCTACACCTTC. Translating it yields CASSYSQGSYGYTF. The genes are TRBV6-6 and TRBJ1-2, with D maybe TRBD1 (5 bases). Germline assignment: CDR1 MNHNY and CDR2 SVGAGI (reference sequence). The V end lost 0 bases, the J end lost 4 bases, and 9 bases lay between the germline ends. CDR3 length: 14 amino acids.

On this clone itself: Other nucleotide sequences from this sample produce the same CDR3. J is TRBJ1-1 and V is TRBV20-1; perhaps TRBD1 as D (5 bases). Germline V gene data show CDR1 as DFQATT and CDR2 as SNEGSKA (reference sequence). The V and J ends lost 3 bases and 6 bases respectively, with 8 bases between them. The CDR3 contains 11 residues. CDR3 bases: TGCAGTGCTAGGCGGGGCCCTGAAGCTTTCTTT. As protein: CSARRGPEAFF.

The CDR3 region is CASSVTDLTNYGYTF. CDR3 in DNA: TGTGCCAGTAGTGTGACGGACCTAACTAACTATGGCTACACCTTC. The J gene is TRBJ1-2, the V gene TRBV19; no definite D call. The germline V gene encodes CDR1 LNHDA and CDR2 SQIVND (reference sequence). This CDR3 has 15 residues. The V gene lost 5 bases and the J gene lost 0 bases, with 13 bases spanning the gap.

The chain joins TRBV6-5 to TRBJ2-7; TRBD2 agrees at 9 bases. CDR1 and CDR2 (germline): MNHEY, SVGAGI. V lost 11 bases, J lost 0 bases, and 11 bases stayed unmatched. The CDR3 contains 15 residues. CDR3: CALTAAGGPSYEQYF. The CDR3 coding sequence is TGTGCCCTTACAGCGGCGGGGGGGCCCTCCTACGAGCAGTACTTC.

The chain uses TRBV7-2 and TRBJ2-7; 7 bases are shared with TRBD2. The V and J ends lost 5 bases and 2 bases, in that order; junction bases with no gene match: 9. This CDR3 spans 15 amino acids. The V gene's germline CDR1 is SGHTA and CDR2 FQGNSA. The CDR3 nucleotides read TGTGCCAGCAGCCCGGGACCCGGGAGGCCCTACGAGCAGTACTTC. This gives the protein CASSPGPGRPYEQYF. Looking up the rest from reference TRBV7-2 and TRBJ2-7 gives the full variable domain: GAGVSQSPSNKVTEKGKDVELRCDPISGHTALYWYRQSLGQGLEFLIYFQGNSAPDKSGLPSDRFSAERTGGSVSTLTIQRTQQEDSAVYLCASSPGPGRPYEQYFGPGTRLTVT.

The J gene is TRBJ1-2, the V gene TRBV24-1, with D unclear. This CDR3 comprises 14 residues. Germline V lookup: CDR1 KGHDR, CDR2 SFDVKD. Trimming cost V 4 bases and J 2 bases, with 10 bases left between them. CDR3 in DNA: TGTGCCACCAGTGACCCCGGGAGGAACTATGGCTACACCTTC. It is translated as CATSDPGRNYGYTF.

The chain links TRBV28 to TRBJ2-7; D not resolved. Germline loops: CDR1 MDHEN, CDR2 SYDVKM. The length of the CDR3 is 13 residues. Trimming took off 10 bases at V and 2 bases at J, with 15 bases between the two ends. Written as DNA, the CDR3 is TGTGCCATCGAGGACCTCCTTACCTACGAGCAGTACTTC. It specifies CAIEDLLTYEQYF.